The 8 T cell receptor beta chains below were found in one sample sequenced in a study of regulatory T cells in long-lasting Graves disease. To make TCR beta libraries, researchers used iRepertoire HTBI primers and Arm-PCR of CDR3 regions. TCRdb re-called the multiplex PCR reads with MiXCR, one entry per CDR3 protein. The table includes some 400,000 distinct CDR3 sequences, 15% detected once. The time point is: newly diagnosed GD, antithyroid drugs for less than 3 months. Generation of the TCR library employed RNA extracted from PBMCs. These data also formed part of another study, on T cells in Graves' hyperthyroidism and ophthalmopathy.

The input for sequencing was peripheral blood mononuclear cells (PBMCs), taken at new diagnosis, from a patient treated with antithyroid drugs. These receptors were taken from a woman in her 30s with Graves disease.

This clonotype has at least ten counts. V is TRBV20-1 and J is TRBJ2-7; unclear D gene. CDR1 and CDR2 (germline): DFQATT, SNEGSKA (reference sequence). This CDR3 contains 12 residues. The germline V and J ends were trimmed by 6 bases and 1 base, with 10 bases remaining between them. CDR3 region: CSAGPPSYEQYF. In DNA, the CDR3 is TGCAGTGCGGGTCCCCCTTCCTACGAGCAGTACTTC.

A few counts support this clonotype. V usage is TRBV20-1 and J usage is TRBJ2-2; 9 positions agree with TRBD1. The V gene end was trimmed by 6 bases and the J gene end by 3 bases; junction bases not matched to a gene: 8. Germline CDR1 reads DFQATT; CDR2 reads SNEGSKA (reference sequence). This CDR3 is 15 amino acids long. DNA for the CDR3: TGCAGTGCGCTCATCCGGGACAGGGACACCGGGGAGCTGTTTTTT. Encoded protein: CSALIRDRDTGELFF.

This clonotype was counted at least ten times. V is TRBV3-1 and J is TRBJ2-1; D not resolved. Germline CDR1 LGHDT, CDR2 YNNKEL (reference sequence). Trimming pared 2 bases from V and 4 bases from J, leaving 9 bases between. This CDR3 comprises 14 residues. CDR3 sequence reads: CASSQFVSYNEQFF. The CDR3 nucleotides are TGTGCCAGCAGCCAATTCGTGTCATACAATGAGCAGTTCTTC.

This clonotype was observed at least ten times. This sequence joins TRBV20-1 and TRBJ1-1; possibly TRBD1 for D (6 bases). V was pared by 7 bases and J by 0 bases, with 12 bases between. The CDR3 loop spans 13 amino acids. Germline CDR1 reads DFQATT; CDR2 reads SNEGSKA (reference sequence). The CDR3 spells CSVSRGLNTEAFF. As DNA, the CDR3 is TGCAGTGTATCCAGGGGCCTGAACACTGAAGCTTTCTTT.

This clonotype came up many times. This sequence joins TRBV24-1 and TRBJ2-3; 9 bases agree with TRBD2. Trimming cost V 0 bases and J 5 bases; bases outside gene matches: 14. The CDR3 consists of 19 residues. CDR1 and CDR2 (germline): KGHDR, SFDVKD. CDR3 DNA sequence: TGTGCCACCAGTGATTTGTCGCTTGCGAGCGGGAGGCCGGAAGATACGCAGTATTTT. It translates to CATSDLSLASGRPEDTQYF.

This clonotype was observed at least ten times. V usage is TRBV27 and J usage is TRBJ2-1; 12 bases agree with TRBD2. The V gene's germline CDR1 is MNHEY and CDR2 SMNVEV (reference sequence). After removal of 6 bases from V and 4 bases from J, the junction contained 1 base not matched to a gene. There are 14 residues in the CDR3. CDR3 in DNA: TGTGCCAGCAGAGGACTAGCGGGGTACAATGAGCAGTTCTTC. Translated: CASRGLAGYNEQFF.

This clonotype appeared many times. The genes are TRBV14 and TRBJ2-1; TRBD2 agrees at 11 bases. The CDR3 contains 21 residues. Trimming removed 4 bases from V and 0 bases from J; junction bases left unmatched: 17. Germline V gene lookup returns CDR1 SGHDN and CDR2 FVKESK. CDR3 nucleotides: TGTGCCAGCAGCCCCCTGGGGCTAGCGGGAGGAACTAAACGCTCCTACAATGAGCAGTTCTTC. Its protein product is CASSPLGLAGGTKRSYNEQFF. Using reference TRBV14 and TRBJ2-1 for the parts outside the CDR3, the full variable domain is EAGVTQFPSHSVIEKGQTVTLRCDPISGHDNLYWYRRVMGKEIKFLLHFVKESKQDESGMPNNRFLAERTGGTYSTLKVQPAELEDSGVYFCASSPLGLAGGTKRSYNEQFFGPGTRLTVL.

There are many counts of this clonotype. The genes are TRBV10-3 and TRBJ2-1; a possible D gene is TRBD2 (5 bases). This CDR3 is 14 amino acids long. Per the germline V gene, CDR1 is ENHRY and CDR2 is SYGVKD. Deletions cut 4 bases from V and 9 bases from J, with 16 bases between. CDR3 region: CAISGWTGSVEQFF. Written as DNA, the CDR3 is TGTGCCATCAGTGGGTGGACTGGGAGTGTTGAGCAGTTCTTC.